The 5 T cell receptor beta chains in this list originate from one sample, sequenced in a study of blood T cell repertoires in COVID-19 (dated by TCRdb to 2020 to 2021). Receptors were amplified or captured by the immunoSEQ multiplex PCR assay. TCRdb stores this immuneACCESS table with in-frame sequences only. Part of the clones is absent; in the studies checked, under half of the shortfall reflects unresolved V genes, and no reason is known for the rest. For this sample there are roughly 80,000 clones; roughly 82% appear just once. Roughly 12% of the sample rests with the top ten. What was sequenced was peripheral blood. The source of these receptors is a man aged 80 or over with acute or convalescent COVID-19.

This clone was seen a few times. V gene TRBV4-2 combines with J gene TRBJ2-7, with a possible D match to TRBD2 (5 bases). CDR1 is LGHNA, CDR2 YNFKEQ, per germline. Trimming cost V 0 bases and J 0 bases, with 15 bases left between them. The CDR3 loop spans 17 amino acids. CDR3 sequence reads: CASSQEFGGFSSYEQYF. DNA for the CDR3: TGTGCCAGCAGCCAAGAGTTTGGAGGCTTTAGCTCCTACGAGCAGTACTTC.

V gene TRBV7-9 combines with J gene TRBJ1-1; 9 bases are a match to TRBD1. In germline, CDR1 is SEHNR, CDR2 FQNEAQ (reference sequence). The CDR3 has 14 residues. The V segment lost 5 bases and the J segment 5 bases; nucleotides outside the gene matches: 6. CDR3 bases: TGTGCCAGCAGCCGAGGACAGGGGTTGACTGAAGCTTTCTTT. This gives the protein CASSRGQGLTEAFF.

This chain connects TRBV11-2 to TRBJ1-3, with D unclear. The ends were cut back, 1 base at V and 0 bases at J, with 10 bases in the middle. The CDR3 length is 16 residues. Per the germline V gene, CDR1 is SGHAT and CDR2 is FQNNGV. DNA of the CDR3: TGTGCCAGCAGCTTAGGTCCGTCGAGCTCTGGAAACACCATATATTTT. Protein product: CASSLGPSSSGNTIYF.

This chain uses TRBV19 with TRBJ1-5, with 7 nucleotides matching TRBD1. This CDR3 is 17 amino acids long. Trimming took 4 bases from V and 3 from J; bases not matched to a gene: 12. Per germline, CDR1 LNHDA and CDR2 SQIVND (reference sequence). The CDR3 is CASSSQGGAWDNQPQHF. The CDR3, as DNA: TGTGCCAGTAGTAGCCAAGGGGGCGCGTGGGACAATCAGCCCCAGCATTTT.

The chain joins TRBV29-1 to TRBJ1-3, with D uncertain. There are 15 residues in the CDR3. CDR1 SQVTM and CDR2 ANQGSEA come from the germline V gene. Deletions cut 7 bases from V and 0 bases from J, with 16 bases between. CDR3 in amino acids: CSAAVFPGSGNTIYF. CDR3 nucleotide sequence: TGCAGCGCTGCAGTCTTCCCAGGCTCTGGAAACACCATATATTTT.